This is a list of T cell receptor beta chains from one sample in a study of response to subunit inactivated influenza vaccine. TCRdb redid the calling of the RT-PCR reads with MiXCR, one entry per CDR3 protein. The data show 200,000 to 300,000 distinct CDR3 sequences, 12% seen once. The starting material was non-naive T cells sorted from PBMCs, obtained about 14 days before vaccination. Every receptor here comes from a man in his fifties who received an inactivated influenza vaccine. Each CDR3 is given with its conserved first and last residue. A D gene is named only where the DNA matches it firmly. Clone size is given for some rows only: seen once, a few or many times, or a class if the clone is expanded.

TRBJ2-4,few,TRBV20-1,NA,12,CSAGYTKNIQYF,TGCAGTGCCGGATACACCAAAAACATTCAGTACTTC
TRBJ2-1,NA,TRBV15,NA,19,CATSRDGGWAATGNNEQFF,TGTGCCACCAGCAGAGATGGGGGCTGGGCGGCGACAGGAAACAATGAGCAGTTCTTC
TRBJ1-5,few,TRBV6-5,NA,15,CASSYANDAGQPQHF,TGTGCCAGCAGTTACGCTAACGACGCAGGGCAGCCCCAGCATTTT
TRBJ2-7,few,TRBV20-1,TRBD1,13,CSAGDRASYEQYF,TGCAGTGCTGGGGACAGGGCTTCCTACGAGCAGTACTTC
TRBJ2-2,many,TRBV24-1,TRBD1,15,CATSDHSGGYGELFF,TGTGCCACCAGTGACCATTCAGGGGGCTACGGGGAGCTGTTTTTT
TRBJ2-3,NA,TRBV4-2,NA,15,CASSQDVHSGDTQYF,TGTGCCAGCAGCCAAGATGTGCATTCTGGAGATACGCAGTATTTT
TRBJ2-5,NA,TRBV3-1,TRBD1,17,CASSHLYRGRIQETQYF,TGTGCCAGCAGCCACCTTTACAGGGGACGGATTCAAGAGACCCAGTACTTC
TRBJ2-5,NA,TRBV20-1,TRBD2,15,CSATSGSVGQETQYF,TGCAGTGCGACTAGCGGGAGTGTAGGGCAAGAGACCCAGTACTTC
TRBJ1-6,many,TRBV14,NA,15,CASSQDRVPNSPLHF,TGTGCCAGCAGCCAAGACAGGGTTCCTAATTCACCCCTCCACTTT
TRBJ2-5,NA,TRBV11-1,NA,16,CASSFRVIKYQETQYF,TGTGCCAGCAGCTTTCGGGTCATTAAGTACCAAGAGACCCAGTACTTC
TRBJ2-7,NA,TRBV28,TRBD1,14,CASSPDRVTYEQYF,TGTGCCAGCAGTCCAGACAGGGTTACCTACGAGCAGTACTTC
TRBJ2-7,NA,TRBV6-2/TRBV6-3,TRBD1,15,CASSYMGQGAHEQYF,TGTGCCAGCAGTTATATGGGACAGGGGGCGCATGAGCAGTACTTC
TRBJ1-2,few,TRBV4-2,NA,14,CASSQDPSPYGYTF,TGTGCCAGCAGCCAAGATCCGAGCCCCTATGGCTACACCTTC
TRBJ2-7,NA,TRBV3-1,TRBD2,14,CASSQPGTMGEQYF,TGTGCCAGCAGCCAACCAGGGACTATGGGTGAGCAGTACTTC
TRBJ2-3,NA,TRBV20-1,TRBD1,16,CSASLPGQGASDTQYF,TGCAGTGCTAGTTTGCCGGGGCAGGGGGCTTCAGATACGCAGTATTTT
TRBJ2-3,NA,TRBV5-6,NA,17,CASSLDRSGHGTDTQYF,TGTGCCAGCAGCTTGGATCGGTCGGGGCACGGCACAGATACGCAGTATTTT
TRBJ1-4,NA,TRBV28,NA,12,CASSRGAWVMFF,TGTGCCAGCAGTAGAGGGGCCTGGGTAATGTTTTTT
TRBJ1-1,few,TRBV15,NA,14,CATSRVKGYPEAFF,TGTGCCACCAGCAGGGTGAAGGGGTACCCTGAAGCTTTCTTT
TRBJ2-7,few,TRBV18,TRBD1,16,CASSPTEGTGNIEQYF,TGTGCCAGCTCACCAACCGAGGGGACAGGAAATATCGAGCAGTACTTC
TRBJ2-1,many,TRBV11-2,TRBD2,16,CASSSPSGARGNEQFF,TGTGCCAGCAGCTCACCTAGCGGGGCCAGGGGGAATGAGCAGTTCTTC
TRBJ2-5,few,TRBV6-5,NA,16,CASSYSGAFRKETQYF,TGTGCCAGCAGTTACTCAGGCGCTTTCCGAAAAGAGACCCAGTACTTC
TRBJ2-1,many,TRBV7-9,NA,12,CASSLGANEQFF,TGTGCCAGCAGCCTCGGGGCCAATGAGCAGTTCTTC
TRBJ1-5,few,TRBV27,NA,13,CASSFQPNQPQHF,TGTGCCAGCAGTTTTCAACCCAATCAGCCCCAGCATTTT
TRBJ1-1,few,TRBV29-1,NA,13,CSVVLQLSTEAFF,TGCAGCGTTGTTCTACAGTTGAGTACTGAAGCTTTCTTT
TRBJ2-2,NA,TRBV4-2,TRBD1,16,CASSQDAGGFAGELFF,TGTGCCAGCAGCCAAGATGCAGGGGGCTTCGCCGGGGAGCTGTTTTTT
TRBJ2-3,few,TRBV20-1,NA,13,CSARGSVTDTQYF,TGCAGTGCTAGAGGTTCGGTCACAGATACGCAGTATTTT
TRBJ2-7,few,TRBV6-2/TRBV6-3,NA,14,CASSYTGRGYEQYF,TGTGCCAGCAGTTACACAGGACGAGGCTACGAGCAGTACTTC
TRBJ2-2,many,TRBV29-1,NA,14,CSAALFASTGELFF,TGCAGCGCGGCCTTGTTTGCCAGCACCGGGGAGCTGTTTTTT
TRBJ2-2,NA,TRBV27,TRBD1,14,CASRQGVVAGELFF,TGTGCCAGCAGACAGGGGGTCGTCGCCGGGGAGCTGTTTTTT
TRBJ2-5,few,TRBV10-3,NA,13,CAIRRDTQETQYF,TGTGCCATCAGGCGGGACACCCAAGAGACCCAGTACTTC
TRBJ2-5,many,TRBV5-5,NA,13,CASSFGTQETQYF,TGTGCCAGCAGCTTTGGGACACAAGAGACCCAGTACTTC
TRBJ2-3,NA,TRBV29-1,NA,15,CSVQAGTPSTDTQYF,TGCAGCGTTCAAGCCGGGACCCCGAGCACAGATACGCAGTATTTT
TRBJ1-1,NA,TRBV2,NA,12,CASNKDNTEAFF,TGTGCCAGCAACAAGGACAACACTGAAGCTTTCTTT
TRBJ1-5,few,TRBV7-8,NA,12,CASSSGKQPQHF,TGTGCCAGCAGCTCCGGCAAACAGCCCCAGCATTTT
TRBJ2-5,many,TRBV7-2,NA,13,CASSLGTAETQYF,TGTGCCAGCAGCTTGGGAACCGCAGAGACCCAGTACTTC
TRBJ2-1,few,TRBV18,NA,17,CASSARDSGTNYNEQFF,TGTGCCAGCTCAGCCCGGGACTCAGGCACGAACTACAATGAGCAGTTCTTC
TRBJ2-2,few,TRBV7-9,TRBD2,15,CASSLGTRNTGELFF,TGTGCCAGCAGCTTAGGGACTAGGAACACCGGGGAGCTGTTTTTT
TRBJ1-4,many,TRBV4-3,TRBD1,15,CASSQAQGAGEKLFF,TGCGCCAGCAGCCAAGCCCAGGGGGCAGGAGAAAAACTGTTTTTT
TRBJ1-2,few,TRBV5-6,NA,13,CASSLGKGHGYTF,TGTGCCAGCAGCTTGGGAAAGGGTCATGGCTACACCTTC
TRBJ2-1,NA,TRBV4-3,TRBD2,16,CASSQDSTSGAREQFF,TGCGCCAGCAGCCAAGATTCTACTAGCGGGGCTCGGGAGCAGTTCTTC
TRBJ1-1,NA,TRBV6-1,NA,15,CASSELVAGASEAFF,TGTGCCAGCAGTGAATTGGTCGCAGGGGCGAGTGAAGCTTTCTTT
TRBJ1-1,many,TRBV3-1,NA,16,CASSQLTGPGGTEAFF,TGTGCCAGCAGCCAGCTTACAGGGCCTGGAGGCACTGAAGCTTTCTTT
TRBJ2-5,few,TRBV5-5,NA,14,CASSLEYVIETQYF,TGTGCCAGCAGCTTGGAGTATGTAATCGAGACCCAGTACTTC
TRBJ2-5,NA,TRBV20-1,NA,16,CSARGPGSLSQETQYF,TGCAGTGCTAGAGGCCCCGGCAGTTTGAGCCAAGAGACCCAGTACTTC
TRBJ2-7,many,TRBV7-2,NA,14,CASSFQENSYEQYF,TGTGCCAGCAGCTTCCAGGAGAACTCCTACGAGCAGTACTTC
TRBJ1-1,many,TRBV10-3,NA,12,CAISSVNTEAFF,TGTGCCATCAGTTCAGTGAACACTGAAGCTTTCTTT
TRBJ2-7,NA,TRBV6-5,NA,15,CASRYGGDGTYEQYF,TGTGCCAGCCGCTACGGGGGCGATGGGACCTACGAGCAGTACTTC
TRBJ2-1,NA,TRBV5-8,NA,12,CASSQRDNEQFF,TGTGCCAGCAGCCAGCGGGACAATGAGCAGTTCTTC
TRBJ1-6,NA,TRBV5-1,NA,16,CASSLTGFGDNSPLHF,TGCGCCAGCAGCCTGACGGGATTTGGGGATAATTCACCCCTCCACTTT